This entry lists 19 T cell receptor beta chains sequenced from one sample in a study of shared clonotypes between healthy human individuals (dated by TCRdb to the early 2020s). CD8 naive samples were CD45RO-negative cells positively selected for CCR7, giving a CD45RA+CCR7+ population that excluded TemRA cells. The library was prepared using the immunoSEQ multiplex PCR assay. TCRdb holds this immuneACCESS table with in-frame rearrangements only. Some clones are missing; in checked studies, unresolved V genes explain under half, and the rest has no known cause. This sample lists some 2.1 million clones; about 95% were detected once. Of the sample, more than 0.95% falls within the top ten clones. Sequences were obtained from naive CD8+ T cells sorted from blood. This specimen's cell subset or site label, per the study, means: CD45RA+CCR7+. The receptor set was obtained from a man between 18 and 29 years old in good health.

The rearrangement uses TRBV4-3 and TRBJ2-3, with D perhaps TRBD1 (7 bases). Germline V lookup: CDR1 LGHNA, CDR2 YSLEER. The CDR3 is 17 residues long. V lost 0 bases, J lost 6 bases, and 19 bases lay in between. Written as DNA, the CDR3 is TGCGCCAGCAGCCAAGATGGCGGGGACAGCCTAGGGGATACGCAGTATTTT. Protein sequence: CASSQDGGDSLGDTQYF.

The chain has TRBV7-9 and TRBJ1-2, with TRBD1 matching over 12 bases. In germline, CDR1 is SEHNR, CDR2 FQNEAQ (reference sequence). The CDR3 has 16 residues. The V gene end was trimmed by 0 bases and the J gene end by 2 bases; junction bases not matched to a gene: 1. The CDR3 sequence: CASSLAGQGANYGYTF. The CDR3 region has the DNA TGTGCCAGCAGCTTAGCGGGACAGGGGGCAAACTATGGCTACACCTTC.

J is TRBJ2-7 and V is TRBV27, with a tentative D call TRBD1 (6 bases). Germline CDR1 and CDR2: MNHEY and SMNVEV (reference sequence). CDR3 length: 13 amino acids. The V and J ends lost 5 bases and 6 bases respectively, with 14 bases between them. The chain's CDR3 is CASSPQGRIEQYF. The DNA for the CDR3 is TGTGCCAGCAGTCCCCAGGGGAGAATCGAGCAGTACTTC.

V gene TRBV27 combines with J gene TRBJ2-2; 11 bases align to TRBD2. The V and J ends lost 3 bases and 4 bases, in that order; junction bases with no gene match: 4. This CDR3 comprises 16 residues. Germline V gene sequence: CDR1 MNHEY, CDR2 SMNVEV (reference sequence). CDR3 bases: TGTGCCAGCAGTTTGATAGCGGGAGGGGTCACCGGGGAGCTGTTTTTT. It codes for CASSLIAGGVTGELFF.

This chain links TRBV19 with TRBJ2-7; 11 nucleotides align to TRBD2. The V gene's germline CDR1 is LNHDA and CDR2 SQIVND (reference sequence). After removal of 5 bases from V and 1 base from J, the junction contained 4 bases not matched to a gene. This CDR3 region has 15 residues. As DNA, the CDR3 is TGTGCCAGTAGTTACGGACTAGCGGGTTCCTACGAGCAGTACTTC. The encoded protein is CASSYGLAGSYEQYF.

The chain recombines TRBV28 with TRBJ1-2; D unclear. This CDR3 is built from 12 residues. Germline CDR1 MDHEN, CDR2 SYDVKM. Trimming took off 7 bases at V and 6 bases at J, with 12 bases between the two ends. The CDR3 here is CASTFRGNGYTF. The CDR3 region has the DNA TGTGCCAGCACCTTCCGGGGAAATGGCTACACCTTC.

V usage is TRBV27 and J usage is TRBJ2-2; possibly TRBD1 or TRBD2 for D (6 bases each). CDR1 is MNHEY and CDR2 is SMNVEV in the germline V gene (reference sequence). The CDR3 spans 16 residues. Trimming took off 2 bases at V and 2 bases at J, with 12 bases between the two ends. CDR3 in DNA: TGTGCCAGCAGTTTAGGGGGGCCGGTCAACACCGGGGAGCTGTTTTTT. Its protein is CASSLGGPVNTGELFF.

The rearrangement joins TRBV6-6 to TRBJ2-5, with a possible D match to TRBD2 (7 bases). Trimming took off 0 bases at V and 5 bases at J, with 13 bases between the two ends. The CDR3 is made up of 15 amino acids. The germline V gene encodes CDR1 MNHNY and CDR2 SVGAGI (reference sequence). CDR3 residues: CASSYSRGGGETQYF. CDR3 DNA sequence: TGTGCCAGCAGTTACTCGCGCGGGGGCGGGGAGACCCAGTACTTC.

V usage is TRBV9 and J usage is TRBJ2-3; 9 bases line up with TRBD2. The CDR3 runs 17 residues. J lost 4 bases, V lost 0 bases, and 9 bases had no gene match. Germline lookup yields CDR1 SGDLS and CDR2 YYNGEE. The CDR3 sequence is CASSVDGTSFSSDTQYF. In nucleotides, the CDR3 is TGTGCCAGCAGCGTAGACGGGACTAGCTTTTCTTCAGATACGCAGTATTTT.

The rearrangement links TRBV7-2 to TRBJ1-5, with 8 bases matching TRBD1. V lost 1 base to trimming and J lost 7 bases; unmatched junction nucleotides: 6. Germline CDR1 SGHTA, CDR2 FQGNSA. The CDR3 is 15 residues long. This CDR3 reads CASSLEPGGWQPQHF. The CDR3 bases are TGTGCCAGCAGCTTAGAGCCAGGGGGCTGGCAGCCCCAGCATTTT. The full variable domain, in which reference TRBV7-2 and TRBJ1-5 provide the parts outside the CDR3, is GAGVSQSPSNKVTEKGKDVELRCDPISGHTALYWYRQSLGQGLEFLIYFQGNSAPDKSGLPSDRFSAERTGGSVSTLTIQRTQQEDSAVYLCASSLEPGGWQPQHFGDGTRLSIL.

This rearrangement joins TRBV30 to TRBJ2-7; no clear D gene. CDR1 and CDR2 from the germline V gene are GTSNPN and SVGIG (reference sequence). The V and J ends lost 2 bases and 3 bases respectively, with 5 bases between them. The CDR3 totals 11 residues. CDR3 in DNA: TGTGCCTGGAGTAAATACTACGAGCAGTACTTC. The encoded protein is CAWSKYYEQYF.

V usage is TRBV14 and J usage is TRBJ2-2; D ambiguous. Germline lookup yields CDR1 SGHDN and CDR2 FVKESK. This CDR3 region has 14 residues. V was shortened by 1 base and J by 5 bases, with 8 bases between the two germline ends. This chain's CDR3 is CASSQGSWTGELFF. For the CDR3, the DNA is TGTGCCAGCAGCCAAGGGTCATGGACCGGGGAGCTGTTTTTT.

The chain combines TRBV25-1 with TRBJ2-1, with a weak D call TRBD2 (7 bases). CDR1 is MGHDK, CDR2 SYGVNS, per germline. The CDR3 loop spans 14 amino acids. The V end lost 1 base, the J end lost 8 bases, and 12 bases lay between the germline ends. The chain's CDR3 is CASSEFTGRDEQFF. The CDR3 nucleotides read TGTGCCAGCAGTGAATTTACAGGGAGGGATGAGCAGTTCTTC.

This clone was detected only once. The V call is TRBV7-9, the J call TRBJ2-2, with 7 positions matching TRBD1. The CDR3 runs to 16 residues. V gave up 0 bases and J gave up 4 bases; unmatched junction bases: 5. Germline V gene sequence: CDR1 SEHNR, CDR2 FQNEAQ (reference sequence). CDR3 bases: TGTGCCAGCAGCTTAGCTCCGGGACAGATCACCGGGGAGCTGTTTTTT. Translating it yields CASSLAPGQITGELFF.

The V and J genes are TRBV6-6 and TRBJ2-7; D gene ambiguous. In germline, CDR1 is MNHNY, CDR2 SVGAGI (reference sequence). The CDR3 runs 13 residues. Trimming pared 4 bases from V and 6 bases from J, leaving 13 bases between. The CDR3 DNA reads TGTGCCAGCAGTTCAGTACGGACGCTCGAGCAGTACTTC. Protein sequence: CASSSVRTLEQYF.

The chain uses TRBV29-1 and TRBJ2-1; TRBD2 matches 14 bases. The CDR3 runs 14 residues. V gave up 3 bases and J gave up 8 bases; unmatched junction bases: 3. Germline assignment: CDR1 SQVTM and CDR2 ANQGSEA. This CDR3 is CSVEGTSGSYEQFF. The CDR3 DNA reads TGCAGCGTTGAGGGGACTAGCGGGAGTTATGAGCAGTTCTTC.

The V and J genes are TRBV30 and TRBJ1-2; 9 bases are shared with TRBD1. The junction had 16 bases not matched to a gene; V was cut back by 6 bases and J by 2 bases. This CDR3 contains 17 residues. Germline V gives CDR1 GTSNPN, CDR2 SVGIG (reference sequence). DNA of the CDR3: TGTGCCTGTCAGGCGAGGGACAGGGTAAACGCAAACTATGGCTACACCTTC. It specifies CACQARDRVNANYGYTF.

The gene calls are TRBV7-9 and TRBJ1-1; no definite D call. The CDR3 is 12 amino acids. CDR1 is SEHNR, CDR2 FQNEAQ, per germline (reference sequence). The V end was cut by 3 bases, the J end by 8 bases, with 10 bases between. The CDR3 DNA reads as TGTGCCAGCAGCTTTGAGTTGGGGGAAGCTTTCTTT. Residues: CASSFELGEAFF.

This chain connects TRBV6-1 to TRBJ1-1; D perhaps matches TRBD1 (6 bases). The CDR3 is 15 residues long. Trimming removed 6 bases from V and 4 bases from J, with 18 bases in between. Germline V gene sequence: CDR1 MNHNS, CDR2 SASEGT. The CDR3 DNA sequence: TGTGCCAGCAGAGGGGGAAGTGCCGGAGGCACTGAAGCTTTCTTT. Protein: CASRGGSAGGTEAFF.